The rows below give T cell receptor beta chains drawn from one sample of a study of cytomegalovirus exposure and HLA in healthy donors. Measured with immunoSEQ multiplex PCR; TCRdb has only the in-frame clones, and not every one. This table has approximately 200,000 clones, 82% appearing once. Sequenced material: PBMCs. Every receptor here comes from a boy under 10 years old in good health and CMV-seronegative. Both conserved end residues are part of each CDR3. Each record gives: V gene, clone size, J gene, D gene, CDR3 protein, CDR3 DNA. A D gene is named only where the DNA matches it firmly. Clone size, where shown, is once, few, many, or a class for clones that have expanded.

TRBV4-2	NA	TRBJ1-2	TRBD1	CASSQGFRGFYGYTF	TGTGCCAGCAGCCAAGGATTCAGGGGGTTCTATGGCTACACCTTC
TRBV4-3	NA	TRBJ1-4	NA	CASSQDLTEFSEKLFF	TGCGCCAGCAGCCAAGATCTGACGGAGTTCAGTGAAAAACTGTTTTTT
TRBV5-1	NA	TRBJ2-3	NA	CASSFQLAEASDTQYF	TGCGCCAGCAGCTTCCAACTTGCAGAGGCTTCTGATACGCAGTATTTT
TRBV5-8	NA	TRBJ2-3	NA	CASSFRISTDTQYF	TGTGCCAGCAGCTTCAGAATTTCCACAGATACGCAGTATTTT
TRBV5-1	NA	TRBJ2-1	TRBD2	CASSLGVSGGANEQFF	TGCGCCAGCAGCTTGGGGGTTAGCGGGGGGGCCAATGAGCAGTTCTTC
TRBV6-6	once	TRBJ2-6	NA	CASSYSAGTARVLTF	TGTGCCAGCAGTTACTCGGCGGGGACTGCAAGAGTCCTGACTTTC
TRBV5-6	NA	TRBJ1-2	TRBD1	CASSLEEFQGARGYTF	TGTGCCAGCAGCTTGGAAGAATTCCAGGGGGCTCGGGGCTACACCTTC
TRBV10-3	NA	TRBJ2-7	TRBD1	CAISRDREPYEQYF	TGTGCCATCTCGCGGGACAGGGAGCCGTACGAGCAGTACTTC
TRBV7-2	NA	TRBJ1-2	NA	CASSLGHMNYGYTF	TGTGCCAGCAGCTTAGGCCACATGAACTATGGCTACACCTTC
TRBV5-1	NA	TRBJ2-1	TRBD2	CASSQGLAGGEQFF	TGCGCCAGCAGCCAGGGACTAGCGGGGGGGGAGCAGTTCTTC
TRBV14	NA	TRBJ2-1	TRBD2	CASSPGLAGGETYNEQFF	TGTGCCAGCAGCCCGGGACTAGCTGGAGGGGAAACCTACAATGAGCAGTTCTTC
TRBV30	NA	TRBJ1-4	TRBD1	CAWSVQGRVFEKLFF	TGTGCCTGGAGTGTACAGGGGCGAGTATTTGAAAAACTGTTTTTT
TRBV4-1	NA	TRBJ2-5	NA	CASSPERVQETQYF	TGCGCCAGCAGCCCCGAGCGGGTCCAAGAGACCCAGTACTTC
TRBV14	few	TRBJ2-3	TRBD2	CASSPLDSGSTDTQYF	TGTGCCAGCAGCCCTCTTGATAGCGGGAGCACAGATACGCAGTATTTT
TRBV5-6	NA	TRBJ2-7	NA	CASSWRFDEQYF	TGTGCCAGCAGCTGGAGATTCGACGAGCAGTACTTC
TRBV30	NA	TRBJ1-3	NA	CAWSVSRVHPPVRGNTIYF	TGTGCCTGGAGTGTTTCCAGGGTACATCCCCCTGTACGAGGAAACACCATATATTTT
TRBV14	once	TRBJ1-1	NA	CASSQDPGGIRTEAFF	TGTGCCAGCAGCCAAGACCCGGGGGGGATCAGAACTGAAGCTTTCTTT
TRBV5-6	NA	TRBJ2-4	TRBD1	CASSSRPRDRVHIQYF	TGTGCCAGCAGCTCTCGACCCCGAGACAGGGTACACATTCAGTACTTC
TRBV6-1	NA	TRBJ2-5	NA	CASNRRHLNQETQYF	TGTGCCAGCAATCGACGACACTTGAACCAAGAGACCCAGTACTTC
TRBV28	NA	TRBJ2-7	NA	CASSLPGDEQYF	TGTGCCAGCAGCTTACCGGGGGACGAGCAGTACTTC
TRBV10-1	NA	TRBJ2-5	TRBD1	CASSRKGAGETQYF	TGCGCCAGCAGTAGAAAGGGGGCAGGGGAGACCCAGTACTTC
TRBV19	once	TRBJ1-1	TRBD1	CASSPASSGQGGEAFF	TGTGCCAGTAGTCCGGCATCCTCGGGACAGGGAGGTGAAGCTTTCTTT
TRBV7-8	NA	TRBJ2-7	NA	CASSLDRRYEQYF	TGTGCCAGCAGCCTTGACAGGAGGTACGAGCAGTACTTC
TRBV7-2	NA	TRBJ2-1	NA	CASSLAAVSSYNEQFF	TGTGCCAGCAGCTTAGCCGCGGTGAGCTCCTACAATGAGCAGTTCTTC
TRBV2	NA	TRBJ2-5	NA	CASSETGLASETQYF	TGTGCCAGCAGTGAAACTGGTCTAGCTTCAGAGACCCAGTACTTC
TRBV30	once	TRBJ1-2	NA	CAWSVGPRSYGYTF	TGTGCCTGGAGTGTCGGTCCCCGGAGCTATGGCTACACCTTC
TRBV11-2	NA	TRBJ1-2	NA	CASSLSQGGYGYTF	TGTGCCAGCAGCTTATCCCAGGGAGGGTATGGCTACACCTTC
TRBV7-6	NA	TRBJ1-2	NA	CASSLQGDYGYTF	TGTGCCAGCAGCTTACAAGGGGACTATGGCTACACCTTC
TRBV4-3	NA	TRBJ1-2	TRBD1	CASSRGASGQGPHHYGYTF	TGCGCCAGCAGCCGCGGAGCCTCGGGACAGGGGCCCCACCACTATGGCTACACCTTC
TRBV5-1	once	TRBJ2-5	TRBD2	CASSLVSGGDQETQYF	TGCGCCAGCAGCTTGGTTAGCGGGGGAGATCAAGAGACCCAGTACTTC
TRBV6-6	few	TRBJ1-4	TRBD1	CAGTDRENEKLFF	TGTGCCGGGACGGACAGGGAGAATGAAAAACTGTTTTTT
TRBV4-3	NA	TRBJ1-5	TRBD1	CASSQALGTAFNQPQHF	TGCGCCAGCAGCCAAGCGTTAGGGACAGCATTCAATCAGCCCCAGCATTTT
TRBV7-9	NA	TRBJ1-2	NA	CASSPQQGRYGYTF	TGTGCCAGCAGCCCTCAACAGGGACGGTATGGCTACACCTTC
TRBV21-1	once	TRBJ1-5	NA	CASSLGQGAYSNQPQHF	TGTGCCAGCAGCCTGGGACAGGGGGCCTATAGCAATCAGCCCCAGCATTTT
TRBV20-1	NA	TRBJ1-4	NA	CSASFREKLFF	TGCAGTGCTAGCTTCAGGGAAAAACTGTTTTTT